This TCR beta chain emerged from a study of blood T cell repertoires in COVID-19. About the study: COVID-19 samples collected from the United States, Italy and Spain covered acute and convalescent phases.

How the authors handled the data: Reference gene primer amplification in the assay estimated nucleated cell counts. TCRdb's table, derived via immunoSEQ multiplex PCR, lists solely in-frame clones and lacks some. V and J calls and clone size come straight from that table; D and trimming were deduced from the DNA. The table shows 150,000 or so clones, with 70% to 85% occurring only once. Two negative PCRs, clearance, or symptom resolution characterized the recovered Cohort 3 donors. The CDR3 loop spans 15 amino acids. Trimming took off 0 bases at V and 4 bases at J, with 12 bases between the two ends. CDR1 is MGHRA and CDR2 is YSYEKL in the germline V gene.

The rearrangement uses TRBV4-1 and TRBJ1-1, with D possibly matching TRBD1 (5 bases). This sequence originates from a man aged 50-60 years who had recovered from COVID-19. The sequenced sample was PBMCs or T cells enriched from blood (not recorded which). In DNA form, the CDR3 reads TGCGCCAGCAGCCAAGAAGGACACGGGAGCACTGAAGCTTTCTTT. This gives the protein CASSQEGHGSTEAFF.